The entry below gives a single T cell receptor (beta chain) sequence along with its context. This clone's antigen is unknown. Base qualities are missing; no much larger clone stands one base away. The library was made by 5' RACE. The data were produced on an Illumina HiSeq 2500. The second PCR ran for about 6 to 12 cycles and used a J-beta primer mix along with a sample-barcoded 5' primer. A template-switch 5' adaptor carrying 12 random nucleotides introduced a unique molecular identifier onto each TCR beta cDNA molecule. Each sample yielded at least 3 million CDR3-containing paired-end reads. The Mint cDNA synthesis kit, primed by a TRBC-specific oligonucleotide, was used to synthesize first-strand cDNA from all RNA. Following uracil-DNA glycosylase treatment, a first 18-cycle PCR with universal primers M1SS and BC2_uni_R was performed on all cDNA. The authors processed their data as follows. For normalization, 1 million high-quality reads were randomly selected from each sample, with every read carrying a distinct molecular identifier. Instead of being binned into consensus sequences, reads with shared molecular identifiers were discarded. MiTCR, with a Q25 quality threshold and the strictest error-elimination algorithm, was used for CDR3 identification, clonotype clustering and error correction. A nonparametric unseen species model with Euler transformation was used to estimate lower-bound total TCR beta diversity. TCRdb reran the public reads through fastp at Q25 and MiXCR, keeping productive beta chains. All rows with the same CDR3 protein become a single entry with the most common DNA and genes. It is TCRdb's table, rather than the study itself, that gives the V and J calls and clone size. The sample table lists about 1 million distinct CDR3 sequences, 40% to 55% of them with a count of one. The leading ten clones occupy approximately 17% of the sample.

The data are from a study of blood T cells in healthy people across ages (dated by TCRdb to the mid-2010s). Notes on the research overall: In model experiments, template switching captured about one uniquely barcoded TCR beta cDNA molecule for every two T cells. The study measured age-related changes in TCR beta repertoire diversity using deep sequencing normalized with unique cDNA molecular identifiers. The donors were split into four age groups: young (average about 16 years), middle-aged (roughly 40), aged (around 67) and long-lived (approximately 80). To avoid experimental bias, donors of different ages were spread randomly across the sequencing lanes. Two additional independent replicas of 1 million unique cDNA reads from the same blood draw were analyzed for two donors (one aged 18 to 30 and one aged 80 or older).

What the research found in general, with its limitations: Because donor CMV infection status was unknown, age-related changes in expanded clonotypes were potentially confounded. The long-lived group showed more naive CD4+ T cells, fewer expanded clones and increased TCR diversity than the aged group, suggesting age selection. As age increased, observed TCR beta diversity per million T cells dropped in a roughly linear way, and a significant reduction was already evident by age 40. Estimates of total diversity from one million sequenced T cells were regarded as lower bounds and underestimates. Bulk unsorted PBMC profiling prevented conclusive comparison of naive and antigen-experienced compartments. Observed TCR beta diversity correlated strongly with the percentage of naive T cells measured by flow cytometry.

The donors were roughly 40 Caucasian individuals from Russia, aged 6 to 90 years, who were systemically healthy. Around 9.9 milliliters of peripheral blood were collected from each donor into EDTA-treated Vacutainer tubes. PBMCs were isolated by Ficoll-Paque density-gradient centrifugation, with at least 6 million obtained per sample. Trizol reagent was used to extract total RNA from the PBMCs, yielding at least 6 micrograms per sample. The percentages of naive CD45RAhigh/CD27high T cells were determined by flow cytometry on a PBMC aliquot from every donor. V gives up 1 base and J gives up 3 bases, and the segment between their germline ends measures 9 bases. Including cysteine and phenylalanine, the CDR3 has 14 amino acids. Kept here is only the CDR3 DNA, which spans 42 bases and is read in frame from base 1. Per the germline V gene (reference sequence), LGHDT is the CDR1 and YNNKEL is the CDR2.

Sequenced material: blood. The source is a woman aged 60-75 years in good health. The chain uses TRBV3-1 and TRBJ2-5; TRBD1 is possibly the D segment (6 matching bases). This receptor has the CDR3 CASSQVDSKETQYF. The DNA reads as follows: TGTGCCAGCAGCCAAGTGGACAGTAAAGAGACCCAGTACTTC.